These T cell receptor beta chains were read from a single sample in a study of blood T cell repertoires in COVID-19. The method was immunoSEQ multiplex PCR; TCRdb's version includes in-frame clones alone and lacks a portion of them. This sample carries 140,000 or so clones, roughly 84% of them seen once, and the ten largest clones take around 9%. The sequenced sample was peripheral blood. These receptors came from a man aged 25 to 40 with COVID-19, enrolled during active disease. Both conserved end residues are part of each CDR3. D genes are given only for firm matches. Clone size is stated in some rows and not others, as once, few, many or a class when expanded.

NA | NA | TRBJ1-2 | TRBV6-6 | TGTGCCAGCAGTCAGGCGGAGGGCTACACCTTC | CASSQAEGYTF
NA | NA | TRBJ2-7 | TRBV12-2 | TGTGCAAGTCTGCTTATCGGTAGCAAGAACGAGCAGTACTTC | CASLLIGSKNEQYF
TRBD1 | NA | TRBJ1-4 | TRBV18 | TGTGCCAGCTCACTGGACAGGGGGCAGACTAATGAAAAACTGTTTTTT | CASSLDRGQTNEKLFF
TRBD2 | few | TRBJ2-4 | TRBV11-2 | TGTGCCAGCAGCTTAGGGCGGGAGACCAAAAACATTCAGTACTTC | CASSLGRETKNIQYF
NA | NA | TRBJ1-1 | TRBV11-2 | TGTGCCAGCAGCTCTAACAGGAAGGGGAACACTGAAGCTTTCTTT | CASSSNRKGNTEAFF
NA | NA | TRBJ2-7 | TRBV6-1 | TGTGCCAGCAGTGAAGGGCGACCGGGACTCTCCTACGAGCAGTACTTC | CASSEGRPGLSYEQYF
TRBD1 | NA | TRBJ1-6 | TRBV6-4 | TGTGCCAGCAGTGGAGCAGGGGGTAATTCACCCCTCCACTTT | CASSGAGGNSPLHF
TRBD2 | once | TRBJ2-7 | TRBV28 | TGTGCCAGCAGTTTACCTACGGGACTAGCGGGATTCGAGCAGTACTTC | CASSLPTGLAGFEQYF
NA | NA | TRBJ2-2 | TRBV11-2 | TGTGCCAGCAGCCCCCGGGACTCCGGAGAGCTGTTTTTT | CASSPRDSGELFF
NA | NA | TRBJ1-4 | TRBV7-9 | TGTGCCAGCAGCTTGCCCACCGGGGGGCGGGGTGAAAAACTGTTTTTT | CASSLPTGGRGEKLFF
TRBD2 | NA | TRBJ2-3 | TRBV6-4 | TGTGCCAGCAGTTATTGGACTAGCGGGAGCCCTAAGGCGCAGTATTTT | CASSYWTSGSPKAQYF
TRBD2 | NA | TRBJ2-5 | TRBV5-4 | TGTGCCAGCAGCCCGAGGACTAGCGGGAGTGGAGGGGAGACCCAGTACTTC | CASSPRTSGSGGETQYF
TRBD2 | NA | TRBJ2-1 | TRBV7-6 | TGTGCCAGCAGCTTAGACAGCGGGAGGGAAAGGAATGAGCAGTTCTTC | CASSLDSGRERNEQFF
NA | NA | TRBJ2-6 | TRBV14 | TGTGCCAGCAGCCAAGATCTAGGCCTCGGCGCTGGGGCCAACGTCCTGACTTTC | CASSQDLGLGAGANVLTF
NA | NA | TRBJ2-3 | TRBV6-5 | TGTGCCAGCAGGCAGGACACAGATACGCAGTATTTT | CASRQDTDTQYF
NA | NA | TRBJ2-3 | TRBV5-4 | TGTGCCAGCAGCTTAAGTTCAGCAGATACGCAGTATTTT | CASSLSSADTQYF
NA | NA | TRBJ1-1 | TRBV20-1 | TGCAGTGCTAGTGTCTCAGTGAACACTGAAGCTTTCTTT | CSASVSVNTEAFF
TRBD2 | NA | TRBJ2-7 | TRBV15 | TGTGCCACCAGCAGAGGGGCGGGAGCGGCCTACGAGCAGTACTTC | CATSRGAGAAYEQYF
NA | NA | TRBJ1-1 | TRBV27 | TGTGCCAGCAGTTCGAGAAAGAACACTGAAGCTTTCTTT | CASSSRKNTEAFF
NA | many | TRBJ2-5 | TRBV19 | TGTGCCAGTTCCCCCCGACGGGGGGCAGAGACCCAGTACTTC | CASSPRRGAETQYF
TRBD1 | NA | TRBJ2-1 | TRBV5-1 | TGCGCCAGCAGCTTGGAGACAGGGGGAATATACAATGAGCAGTTCTTC | CASSLETGGIYNEQFF
NA | NA | TRBJ1-5 | TRBV19 | TGTGCCAGTAGTAAGACAGCTCTCACCCAATTAAGCAATCAGCCCCAGCATTTT | CASSKTALTQLSNQPQHF
TRBD1 | many | TRBJ2-7 | TRBV4-3 | TGCGCCAGCAGCCAAGAGTGGCAGGGGGCTAGAGAGCAGTACTTC | CASSQEWQGAREQYF
TRBD2 | NA | TRBJ2-1 | TRBV2 | TGTGCCAGCAGTAAAGGACTAGCGGGAGGGAGCGGTGTCAATGAGCAGTTCTTC | CASSKGLAGGSGVNEQFF
TRBD1 | few | TRBJ2-7 | TRBV27 | TGTGCCAGCAGAGGGGACAGCTACGAGCAGTACTTC | CASRGDSYEQYF
TRBD2 | NA | TRBJ2-2 | TRBV11-2 | TGTGCCAGCAGCCCCTCGCGGGAGAGGACCGGGGAGCTGTTTTTT | CASSPSRERTGELFF
NA | NA | TRBJ1-6 | TRBV28 | TGTGCCAGCAGTCCCAACGGGGGTTTGGATAATTCACCCCTCCACTTT | CASSPNGGLDNSPLHF
NA | NA | TRBJ2-7 | TRBV3-1/TRBV3-2 | TGTGCCAGCAGCCAAGTTCTCCTAGCGAAGACCTACGAGCAGTACTTC | CASSQVLLAKTYEQYF
TRBD1 | NA | TRBJ1-1 | TRBV6-5 | TGTGCCAGCAATAAGGACAGGGGAAACACTGAAGCTTTCTTT | CASNKDRGNTEAFF
NA | NA | TRBJ1-2 | TRBV2 | TGTGCCAGCAGTCGACAGCCCCGGAACTATGGCTACACCTTC | CASSRQPRNYGYTF
NA | NA | TRBJ1-3 | TRBV28 | TGTGCCAGCAGTTCTCCACCTGAGACCATATATTTT | CASSSPPETIYF
NA | NA | TRBJ2-7 | TRBV18 | TGTGCCAGCTCACCCGGGACAACGTACGAGCAGTACTTC | CASSPGTTYEQYF
NA | NA | TRBJ2-7 | TRBV20-1 | TGCAGTGCCTTGGGCAACTACGAGCAGTACTTC | CSALGNYEQYF
NA | NA | TRBJ1-4 | TRBV2 | TGTGCCATAGCCAGGGGCGCGAGTAATGAAAAACTGTTTTTT | CAIARGASNEKLFF
TRBD1 | NA | TRBJ2-1 | TRBV19 | TGTGCCAGTAGCCTTCGGACCCCCGGACAGGGGGCTTTTGAGCAGTTCTTC | CASSLRTPGQGAFEQFF
TRBD2 | NA | TRBJ2-1 | TRBV28 | TGTGCCAGCAGCCTCGGGAGGAGGCGCAATGAGCAGTTCTTC | CASSLGRRRNEQFF
TRBD2 | NA | TRBJ2-2 | TRBV9 | TGTGCCAGCAGTGGGACTAGCGGGAGTTTTGGCGGGGAGCTGTTTTTT | CASSGTSGSFGGELFF
NA | few | TRBJ2-3 | TRBV28 | TGTGCCAGCAGTCTTACAGGGAGCACAGATACGCAGTATTTT | CASSLTGSTDTQYF
NA | few | TRBJ2-1 | TRBV4-1 | TGCGCCAGCAGCCAAGTGGCAAGCGGAACATACTACAATGAGCAGTTCTTC | CASSQVASGTYYNEQFF
NA | NA | TRBJ1-4 | TRBV11-2 | TGTGCCAGCAGCTCCTTGGGCGGGAGTGCTGAAAAACTGTTTTTT | CASSSLGGSAEKLFF
NA | NA | TRBJ2-3 | TRBV7-3 | TGTGCCAGCAGCTTACGGGGGTCAGATACGCAGTATTTT | CASSLRGSDTQYF
NA | NA | TRBJ2-5 | TRBV7-2 | TGTGCCAGCAGCTTAGGGCATCAAGAGACCCAGTACTTC | CASSLGHQETQYF
NA | NA | TRBJ1-2 | TRBV3-1/TRBV3-2 | NA | CASSQGRDVGGGTF
NA | few | TRBJ2-2 | TRBV19 | TGTGCCAGTAATGAAGGACTGGAAGCCGCGAACACCGGGGAGCTGTTTTTT | CASNEGLEAANTGELFF
TRBD1 | NA | TRBJ1-1 | TRBV11-2 | TGTGCCAGCAGCTTGACAGGGGGCATGGCGAACACTGAAGCTTTCTTT | CASSLTGGMANTEAFF
NA | NA | TRBJ2-4 | TRBV30 | TGTGCCGCCGTAACGGAGGGGAACATTCAGTACTTC | CAAVTEGNIQYF
TRBD2 | NA | TRBJ2-1 | TRBV29-1 | TGCAGCGTTGAAGATCAGCGGGACTACAATGAGCAGTTCTTC | CSVEDQRDYNEQFF
TRBD1 | NA | TRBJ2-7 | TRBV19 | TGTGCCAGTAGTGCCACAGGGGGCGCAAGGTACGAGCAGTACTTC | CASSATGGARYEQYF
TRBD2 | once | TRBJ2-7 | TRBV30 | TGTGCCTGGAACGTGGGGGGGATGTACGAGCAGTACTTC | CAWNVGGMYEQYF
TRBD2 | NA | TRBJ2-1 | TRBV5-1 | TGCGCCAGCAGCGGAGGACTAGCGGGAGGTTGGGAGCAGTTCTTC | CASSGGLAGGWEQFF
NA | few | TRBJ1-3 | TRBV11-2 | TGTGCCAGCACCCCGCTAGGCTTGGACACCATATATTTT | CASTPLGLDTIYF
NA | NA | TRBJ1-1 | TRBV2 | TGTGCCAGCAGTGAAGCGCACGGGGGTCGGATGAACACTGAAGCTTTCTTT | CASSEAHGGRMNTEAFF
TRBD1 | few | TRBJ2-3 | TRBV28 | TGTGCCAGCAGCTCAGGGGGTCGGACAGATACGCAGTATTTT | CASSSGGRTDTQYF